This TCR beta chain was captured by sequencing in a study of T cell repertoires in cytomegalovirus infection. Overall study context: The public TCR beta signatures pointed to both CMV infection and matching HLA type.

On this clonotype: The antigen is undetermined.

V was clipped by 1 base and J by 5 bases, with 7 bases between them. The CDR3 is 13 amino acids. Germline V gene lookup returns CDR1 LNHDA and CDR2 SQIVND (reference sequence). Each CDR3 protein gets one entry after TCRdb re-called the reads with MiXCR. The table lists hundreds of thousands of distinct CDR3 sequences, roughly 30% of them singletons. Study-wide findings and caveats: Summed public TCR beta family frequency identified CMV carriers bearing the relevant HLA. In two of eight donors, the top clonotype was HLA-C-restricted CMV-specific.

The receptor was isolated from a human donor in good health (CMV status not recorded). Some clones in this sample may be carry-over from other donors' samples. V is TRBV19 and J is TRBJ2-3, with a tentative D call TRBD2 (5 bases). The sequenced sample consisted of PBMCs. The CDR3 DNA reads as TGTGCCAGTAGTATAGGAGGGAGAGATACGCAGTATTTT. Encoded protein: CASSIGGRDTQYF.